This TCR beta chain was found in a study of blood T cells in healthy people across ages. Per sample, extraction of total RNA gave at least 5.5 micrograms in every case. Combining a sample-barcoded 5' primer with a J-beta primer mix, a second PCR ran for roughly 6 to 11 cycles. A template-switch adaptor that had 12 random nucleotides put a tag on each cDNA molecule. Sequencing of every sample gave 2.5 million or more CDR3-containing paired-end reads. TCRdb fed the 5' RACE reads into MiXCR, producing one record per CDR3 protein. The table has roughly 800,000 distinct CDR3 sequences, roughly 64% seen once. A word on this clonotype: Its antigen is as yet unknown.

CDR1 is SGHTA, CDR2 FQGNSA, per germline. The CDR3 spans 13 residues. Trimming left V 5 bases short and J 8 bases short, with 13 bases between. Study-level points and caveats: A strong correlation was seen between TCR beta diversity and naive T cell percentage.

Sequencing input: blood. This TCR came from a man in his thirties or forties in good health. The rearrangement links TRBV7-2 to TRBJ2-1; D ambiguous. CDR3 in DNA: TGTGCCAGCAGCGGCCGTTCTGGTGATGAGCAGTTCTTC. As protein: CASSGRSGDEQFF.